These 22 T cell receptor beta chains came from one sample sequenced in a study of T cell responses to AZD1222 COVID-19 vaccine. Profiling relied on immunoSEQ multiplex PCR, and the TCRdb table lists in-frame clones only, not all of them. The sample carries some 120,000 clones, 70% to 90% recorded once. Sample: peripheral blood, taken on day 0 of AZD1222 vaccination. The receptors originated from an adult in good health.

This clone was recorded once. The rearrangement links TRBV14 to TRBJ1-2, with 7 bases lining up with TRBD1. The CDR3 has 13 residues. Germline V CDR1 and CDR2: SGHDN, FVKESK. J lost 3 bases, V lost 5 bases, and 3 bases had no gene match. DNA of the CDR3: TGTGCCAGCAGCAGAGGACAGGACTATGGCTACACCTTC. Protein sequence: CASSRGQDYGYTF.

J is TRBJ2-1 and V is TRBV2; a weak D match, TRBD1 (6 bases). The CDR3 totals 12 residues. Germline V CDR1 and CDR2: SNHLY, FYNNEI. Trimming stripped 3 bases from V and 8 bases from J, with 8 bases between. The CDR3 nucleotides read TGTGCCAGCAGTGATGAGGGGGATGAGCAGTTCTTC. Translation gives CASSDEGDEQFF. The whole variable domain, filled in from reference TRBV2 and TRBJ2-1, reads EPEVTQTPSHQVTQMGQEVILRCVPISNHLYFYWYRQILGQKVEFLVSFYNNEISEKSEIFDDQFSVERPDGSNFTLKIRSTKLEDSAMYFCASSDEGDEQFFGPGTRLTVL.

V and J are TRBV24-1 and TRBJ2-1; D may be TRBD1 (5 bases). This CDR3 region has 14 residues. V was clipped by 0 bases and J by 5 bases, with 7 bases between them. Germline CDR1 and CDR2: KGHDR and SFDVKD. CDR3 region: CATSDLQGNNEQFF. CDR3 nucleotides: TGTGCCACCAGTGATTTGCAGGGTAACAATGAGCAGTTCTTC.

The chain is built from TRBV18 and TRBJ1-1; no clear D. Germline assignment: CDR1 KGHSH and CDR2 LQKENI. V dropped 8 bases and J dropped 4 bases, with 14 bases sitting between them. The CDR3 spans 13 residues. DNA for the CDR3: TGTGCCAGCACGAGAACCCAGTCCACTGAAGCTTTCTTT. This sequence encodes CASTRTQSTEAFF.

In this sample, this clone turned up once. The rearrangement uses TRBV30 and TRBJ1-5; the D is unclear. V lost 1 base to trimming and J lost 2 bases, with 9 bases between them. In germline, CDR1 is GTSNPN, CDR2 SVGIG (reference sequence). CDR3 length equals 14 residues. CDR3 nucleotide sequence: TGTGCCTGGAGTGCTACGAATGGCAATCAGCCCCAGCATTTT. Its translation: CAWSATNGNQPQHF.

This clone showed up just once. The chain combines TRBV6-1 with TRBJ1-1; D is ambiguous. V lost 2 bases to trimming and J lost 3 bases, with 13 bases between them. In germline, CDR1 is MNHNS, CDR2 SASEGT. The CDR3 has 15 amino acids. The CDR3 DNA sequence: TGTGCCAGCAGTGAACTCGGCCTGAGGGACACTGAAGCTTTCTTT. Encoded protein: CASSELGLRDTEAFF.

V gene TRBV14 combines with J gene TRBJ1-5, with unresolved D. This CDR3 has 13 amino acids. V was clipped by 0 bases and J by 7 bases, with 7 bases between them. In germline, CDR1 is SGHDN, CDR2 FVKESK. In DNA form, the CDR3 reads TGTGCCAGCAGCCAAGACGAGTTCCAGCCCCAGCATTTT. Its protein is CASSQDEFQPQHF.

The chain carries TRBV2 and TRBJ2-7, with 8 bases identical to TRBD1. The CDR3 spans 16 residues. V trimming: 6 bases; J trimming: 2 bases; junction bases outside the gene matches: 12. Looked up from germline, CDR1 is SNHLY and CDR2 is FYNNEI. Written as DNA, the CDR3 is TGTGCCAGCAGATCGGACAGGGTACTAGCAGCCTACGAGCAGTACTTC. It encodes CASRSDRVLAAYEQYF.

The CDR3 is CASSSGTSGSTDTQYF. DNA of the CDR3: TGTGCCAGTAGCTCCGGGACTAGCGGGAGTACAGATACGCAGTATTTT. The J gene is TRBJ2-3, the V gene TRBV19, with TRBD2 identical over 14 bases. V lost 6 bases, J lost 3 bases, and 5 bases stayed unmatched. Germline V gene sequence: CDR1 LNHDA, CDR2 SQIVND (reference sequence). CDR3 length: 16 residues.

Turning to this clone: In the same sample, other DNA sequences code for this CDR3. The V and J genes are TRBV7-2 and TRBJ2-2; D gene unclear. The V gene lost 5 bases and the J gene lost 4 bases, with 8 bases spanning the gap. Per germline, CDR1 SGHTA and CDR2 FQGNSA. The CDR3 consists of 13 residues. CDR3 DNA sequence: TGTGCCAGCAGCCTCGCAGCCACCGGGGAGCTGTTTTTT. This sequence encodes CASSLAATGELFF.

The chain employs TRBV5-4 and TRBJ1-2, with TRBD1 matching 8 bases. The germline V gene encodes CDR1 SGHNT and CDR2 YYREEE (reference sequence). The CDR3 is 16 residues long. After removal of 1 base from V and 2 bases from J, the junction contained 7 bases not matched to a gene. This CDR3 is CASSLLRGQGNYGYTF. In DNA form, the CDR3 reads TGTGCCAGCAGCTTGCTCAGGGGGCAGGGGAACTATGGCTACACCTTC.

The chain links TRBV7-9 to TRBJ1-1; D perhaps matches TRBD1 (6 bases). The CDR3 runs 13 residues. V was shortened by 5 bases and J by 7 bases, with 14 bases between the two germline ends. Germline loops: CDR1 SEHNR, CDR2 FQNEAQ (reference sequence). CDR3 loop: CASSAGTKGEAFF. DNA of the CDR3: TGTGCCAGCAGCGCCGGGACAAAGGGTGAAGCTTTCTTT. Based on the CDR3 plus reference TRBV7-9 and TRBJ1-1, the full variable domain is DTGVSQNPRHKITKRGQNVTFRCDPISEHNRLYWYRQTLGQGPEFLTYFQNEAQLEKSRLLSDRFSAERPKGSFSTLEIQRTEQGDSAMYLCASSAGTKGEAFFGQGTRLTVV.

V usage is TRBV6-6 and J usage is TRBJ1-2; 10 positions match TRBD1. CDR3 length: 14 residues. The germline V gene has CDR1 MNHNY and CDR2 SVGAGI (reference sequence). The J segment lost 8 bases and the V segment lost 2 bases, leaving 5 bases of the junction unmatched. The CDR3 sequence is CASSYGDRGGGYTF. CDR3 sequence (DNA): TGTGCCAGCAGTTACGGGGACAGGGGTGGAGGCTACACCTTC.

The genes are TRBV5-6 and TRBJ2-7; 9 bases agree with TRBD2. Losses at the gene ends were 4 bases for V and 1 base for J; bases not matched to a gene: 6. CDR3 length: 15 amino acids. Per germline, CDR1 SGHDT and CDR2 YYEEEE. In DNA form, the CDR3 reads TGTGCCAGCAGCCGCGGGGGGGCCAGGTCCTACGAGCAGTACTTC. This gives the protein CASSRGGARSYEQYF.

Turning to this clone: At the DNA level, this CDR3 is encoded by other sequences in the same sample as well. This chain links TRBV12-3 or TRBV12-4 with TRBJ1-6; 9 bases fit TRBD1. This CDR3 has 13 amino acids. The V and J ends lost 5 bases and 10 bases, in that order; junction bases with no gene match: 3. CDR3 DNA: TGTGCCAGCAGTCCGGACAGGGGATCACCCCTCCACTTT. This translates into CASSPDRGSPLHF.

This clone was counted only a few times. This chain connects TRBV2 to TRBJ2-2; 10 nucleotides match TRBD1. V trimming: 6 bases; J trimming: 3 bases; junction bases outside the gene matches: 7. Germline loops: CDR1 SNHLY, CDR2 FYNNEI. The CDR3 loop spans 16 amino acids. In DNA form, the CDR3 reads TGTGCCAGCAGGATTAGACAGGGGGCAGACACCGGGGAGCTGTTTTTT. Protein: CASRIRQGADTGELFF.

The chain has TRBV6-1 and TRBJ2-2; D uncertain. V lost 2 bases, J lost 6 bases, and 7 bases lay in between. CDR1 MNHNS and CDR2 SASEGT come from the germline V gene. This CDR3 is 13 amino acids long. CDR3 nucleotides: TGTGCCAGCAGTGAACGGCAATCCGGGGAGCTGTTTTTT. It translates to CASSERQSGELFF.

This sequence joins TRBV6-5 and TRBJ2-7; D possibly matches TRBD1 or TRBD2 (5 bases each). There are 14 residues in the CDR3. Trimming stripped 6 bases from V and 3 bases from J, with 15 bases between. Germline V gene data show CDR1 as MNHEY and CDR2 as SVGAGI. CDR3 bases: TGTGCCAGCAGCCCGGGACCGATAATCTACGAGCAGTACTTC. Translation: CASSPGPIIYEQYF.

The V call is TRBV6-5, the J call TRBJ2-7; 9 nucleotides line up with TRBD1. The CDR3 runs to 15 residues. Germline assignment: CDR1 MNHEY and CDR2 SVGAGI. The junction had 9 bases not matched to a gene; V was cut back by 8 bases and J by 1 base. CDR3 sequence: CASALAGQGSYEQYF. CDR3 bases: TGTGCCAGCGCACTTGCAGGACAGGGGTCCTACGAGCAGTACTTC.

J is TRBJ1-1 and V is TRBV29-1; D is unresolved. Looked up from germline, CDR1 is SQVTM and CDR2 is ANQGSEA. V lost 7 bases, J lost 3 bases, and 9 bases lay in between. The CDR3 is made up of 11 amino acids. The CDR3 DNA follows: TGCAGCGGGCAGAGGGACACTGAAGCTTTCTTT. Translating gives CSGQRDTEAFF.

As DNA, the CDR3 is TGTGCTAGTGGTCTCCGACTAGCGGGAGGGCCCGAGGAGTTCTTC. Its translation is CASGLRLAGGPEEFF. The chain couples TRBV12-5 to TRBJ2-1; 14 positions match TRBD2. The CDR3 covers 15 residues. The germline CDR1 and CDR2 sequences are LGHNT and FRNRAP. J lost 14 bases, V lost 5 bases, and 11 bases had no gene match.

The chain has TRBV14 and TRBJ1-6, with D hard to call. The CDR3 consists of 15 residues. The germline gives CDR1 SGHDN, CDR2 FVKESK. Deletions cut 4 bases from V and 9 bases from J, with 16 bases between. The CDR3 DNA is TGTGCCAGCAGCCTAACAAGGGCGTTTAGTTCACCCCTCCACTTT. Encoded protein: CASSLTRAFSSPLHF.